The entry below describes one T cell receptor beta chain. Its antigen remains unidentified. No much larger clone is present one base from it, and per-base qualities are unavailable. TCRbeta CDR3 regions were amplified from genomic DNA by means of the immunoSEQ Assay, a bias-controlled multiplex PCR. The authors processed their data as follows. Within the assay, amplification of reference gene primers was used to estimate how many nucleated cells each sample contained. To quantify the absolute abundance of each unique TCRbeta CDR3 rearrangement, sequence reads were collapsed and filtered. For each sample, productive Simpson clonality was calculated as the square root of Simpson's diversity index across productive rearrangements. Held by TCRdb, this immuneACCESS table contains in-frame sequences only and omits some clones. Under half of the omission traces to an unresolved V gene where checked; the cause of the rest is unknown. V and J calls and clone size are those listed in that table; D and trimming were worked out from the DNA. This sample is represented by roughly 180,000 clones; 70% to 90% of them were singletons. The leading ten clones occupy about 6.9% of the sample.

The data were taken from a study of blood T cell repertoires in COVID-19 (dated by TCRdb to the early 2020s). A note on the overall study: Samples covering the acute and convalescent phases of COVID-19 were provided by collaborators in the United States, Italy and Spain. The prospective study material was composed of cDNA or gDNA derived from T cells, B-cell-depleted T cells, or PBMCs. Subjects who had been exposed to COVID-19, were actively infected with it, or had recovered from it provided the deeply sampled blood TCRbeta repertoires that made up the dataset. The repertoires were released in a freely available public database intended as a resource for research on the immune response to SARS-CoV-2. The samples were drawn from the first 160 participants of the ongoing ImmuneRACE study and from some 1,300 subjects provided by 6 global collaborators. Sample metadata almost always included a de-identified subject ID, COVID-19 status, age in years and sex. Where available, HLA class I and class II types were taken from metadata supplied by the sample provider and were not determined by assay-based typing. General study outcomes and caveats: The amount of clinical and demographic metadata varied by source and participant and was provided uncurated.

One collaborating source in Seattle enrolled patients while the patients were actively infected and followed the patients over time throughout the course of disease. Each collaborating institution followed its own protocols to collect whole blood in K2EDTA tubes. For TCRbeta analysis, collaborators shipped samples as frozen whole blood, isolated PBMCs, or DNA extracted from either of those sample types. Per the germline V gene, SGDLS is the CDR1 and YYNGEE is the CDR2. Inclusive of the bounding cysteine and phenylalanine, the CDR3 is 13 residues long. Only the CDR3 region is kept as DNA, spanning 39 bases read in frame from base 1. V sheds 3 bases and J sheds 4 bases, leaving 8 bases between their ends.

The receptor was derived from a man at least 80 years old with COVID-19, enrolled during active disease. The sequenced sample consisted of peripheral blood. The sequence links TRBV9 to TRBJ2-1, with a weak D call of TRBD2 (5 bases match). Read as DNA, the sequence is TGTGCCAGCAGCGCGAGGACTTACAATGAGCAGTTCTTC. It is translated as CASSARTYNEQFF.